This TCR beta chain stems from a study of T-cell reconstitution after alpha-beta-depleted transplantation in children. This clonotype was seen a handful of times. Antigen specificity is unknown. The study's findings and limits: Counts and diversity of T cells one year after transplant came mostly from newly produced T cells.

A TCRbeta library incorporating unique molecular identifiers was prepared. TCRdb itself ran the PCR reads through MiXCR, one entry per CDR3 protein. This table has about 830,000 distinct CDR3 sequences, around 17% appearing once. Sequencing used PBMCs, mostly from graft donor cells, obtained 360 days after TCRalphabeta/CD19-depleted stem cell transplant. The clonotype comes from a male patient between 5 and 17 years old who had a stem cell transplant for acute lymphoblastic leukemia, so the T cells may come from the graft donor.

The CDR3 sequence is CASSEVARVSYNEQFF. CDR3 DNA sequence: TGTGCCAGCAGTGAAGTGGCGCGTGTCTCCTACAATGAGCAGTTCTTC. This sequence joins TRBV2 and TRBJ2-1, with D uncertain. Trimming took 1 base from V and 0 from J, leaving 10 bases between them. Germline CDR1 SNHLY, CDR2 FYNNEI. This CDR3 is built from 16 residues.